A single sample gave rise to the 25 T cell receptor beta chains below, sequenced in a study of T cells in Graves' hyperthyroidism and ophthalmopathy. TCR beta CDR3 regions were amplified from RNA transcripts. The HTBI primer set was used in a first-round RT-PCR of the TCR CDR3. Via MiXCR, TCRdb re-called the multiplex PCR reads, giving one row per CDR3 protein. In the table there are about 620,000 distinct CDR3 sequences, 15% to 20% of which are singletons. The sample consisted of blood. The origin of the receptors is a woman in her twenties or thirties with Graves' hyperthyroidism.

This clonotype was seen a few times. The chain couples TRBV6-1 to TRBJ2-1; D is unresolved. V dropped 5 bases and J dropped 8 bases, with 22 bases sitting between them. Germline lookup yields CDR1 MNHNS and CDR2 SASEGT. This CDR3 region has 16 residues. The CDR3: CASSPRPTQRHDEQFF. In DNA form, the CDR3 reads TGTGCCAGCAGTCCAAGACCCACACAACGTCACGATGAGCAGTTCTTC.

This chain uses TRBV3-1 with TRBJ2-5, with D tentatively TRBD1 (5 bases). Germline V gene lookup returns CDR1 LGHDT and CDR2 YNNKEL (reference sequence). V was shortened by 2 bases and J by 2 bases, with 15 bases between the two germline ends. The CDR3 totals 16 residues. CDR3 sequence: CASSQITGPLQETQYF. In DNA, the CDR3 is TGTGCCAGCAGCCAAATCACAGGCCCCTTACAAGAGACCCAGTACTTC.

CDR3 DNA: TGTGCCAGCAGCCGGGCATTAGGGACCGGGGAGCTGTTTTTT. Translation: CASSRALGTGELFF. This chain links TRBV2 with TRBJ2-2; D remains ambiguous. The CDR3 has 14 residues. The germline gives CDR1 SNHLY, CDR2 FYNNEI. The V gene lost 6 bases and the J gene lost 5 bases, with 13 bases spanning the gap.

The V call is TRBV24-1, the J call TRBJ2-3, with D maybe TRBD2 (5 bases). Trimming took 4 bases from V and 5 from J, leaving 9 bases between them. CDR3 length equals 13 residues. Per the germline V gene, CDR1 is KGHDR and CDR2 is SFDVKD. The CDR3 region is CATSEDFRDTQYF. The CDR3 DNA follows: TGTGCCACCAGTGAGGACTTTAGAGATACGCAGTATTTT.

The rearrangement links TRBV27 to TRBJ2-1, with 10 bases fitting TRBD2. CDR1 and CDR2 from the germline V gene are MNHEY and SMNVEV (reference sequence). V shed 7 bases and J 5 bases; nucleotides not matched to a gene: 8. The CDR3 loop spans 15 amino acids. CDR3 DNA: TGTGCCAGCATATCTCAGCGGGAGGGGCACAATGAGCAGTTCTTC. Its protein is CASISQREGHNEQFF.

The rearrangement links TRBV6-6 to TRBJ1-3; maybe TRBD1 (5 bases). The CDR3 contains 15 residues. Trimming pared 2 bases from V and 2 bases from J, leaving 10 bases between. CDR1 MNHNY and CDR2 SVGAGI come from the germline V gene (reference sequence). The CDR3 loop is CASSYKRRAGNTIYF. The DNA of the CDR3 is TGTGCCAGCAGTTACAAGCGCAGGGCTGGAAACACCATATATTTT.

In DNA, the CDR3 is TGTGCCAGCATTCCCCTCGTAGTGGGTAGAGTCTCCTACGAGCAGTACTTC. Translation gives CASIPLVVGRVSYEQYF. The V and J genes are TRBV2 and TRBJ2-7; no firm D call. The V and J ends lost 7 bases and 0 bases respectively, with 22 bases between them. The CDR3 has 17 amino acids. The germline V gene encodes CDR1 SNHLY and CDR2 FYNNEI.

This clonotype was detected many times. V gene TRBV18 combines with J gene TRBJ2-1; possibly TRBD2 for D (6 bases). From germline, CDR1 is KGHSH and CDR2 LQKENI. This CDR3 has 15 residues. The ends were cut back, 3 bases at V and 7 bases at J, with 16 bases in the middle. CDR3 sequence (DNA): TGTGCCAGCTCACCCATACCCGGGACTGAAAATGAGCAGTTCTTC. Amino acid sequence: CASSPIPGTENEQFF.

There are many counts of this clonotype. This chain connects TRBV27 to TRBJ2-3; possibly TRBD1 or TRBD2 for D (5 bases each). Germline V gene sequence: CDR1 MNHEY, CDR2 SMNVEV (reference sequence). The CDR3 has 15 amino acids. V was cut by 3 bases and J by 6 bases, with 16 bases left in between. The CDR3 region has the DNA TGTGCCAGCAGTTTCGGTCAGGGACCCACGGATACGCAGTATTTT. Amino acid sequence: CASSFGQGPTDTQYF.

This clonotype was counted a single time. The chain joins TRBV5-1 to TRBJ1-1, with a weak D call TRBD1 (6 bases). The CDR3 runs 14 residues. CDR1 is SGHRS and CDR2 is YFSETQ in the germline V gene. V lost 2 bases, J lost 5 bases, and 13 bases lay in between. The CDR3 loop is CASSFGTGLTEAFF. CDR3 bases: TGCGCCAGCAGCTTCGGCACAGGGCTGACTGAAGCTTTCTTT.

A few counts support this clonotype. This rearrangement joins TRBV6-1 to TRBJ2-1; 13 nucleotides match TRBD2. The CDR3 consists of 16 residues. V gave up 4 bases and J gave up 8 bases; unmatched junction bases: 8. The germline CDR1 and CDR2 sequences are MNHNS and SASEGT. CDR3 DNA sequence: TGTGCCAGCAGTGGGTGGACTAGCGGGAGTAAAGATGAGCAGTTCTTC. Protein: CASSGWTSGSKDEQFF.

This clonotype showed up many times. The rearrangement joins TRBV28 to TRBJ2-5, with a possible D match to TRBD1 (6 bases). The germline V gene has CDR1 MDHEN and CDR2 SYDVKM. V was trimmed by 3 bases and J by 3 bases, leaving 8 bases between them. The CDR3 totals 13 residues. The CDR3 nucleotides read TGTGCCAGCAGTTTCAACAGGGAAGAGACCCAGTACTTC. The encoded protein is CASSFNREETQYF. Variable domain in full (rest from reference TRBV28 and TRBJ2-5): DVKVTQSSRYLVKRTGEKVFLECVQDMDHENMFWYRQDPGLGLRLIYFSYDVKMKEKGDIPEGYSVSREKKERFSLILESASTNQTSMYLCASSFNREETQYFGPGTRLLVL.

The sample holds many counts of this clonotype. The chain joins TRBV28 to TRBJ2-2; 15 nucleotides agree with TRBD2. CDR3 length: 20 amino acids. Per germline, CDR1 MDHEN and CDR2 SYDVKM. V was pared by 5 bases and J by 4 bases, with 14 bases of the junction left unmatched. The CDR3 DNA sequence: TGTGCCAGCAGTCCCCCCGGACTAGCGGGAGGGCCAATAGGCACCGGGGAGCTGTTTTTT. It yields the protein CASSPPGLAGGPIGTGELFF.

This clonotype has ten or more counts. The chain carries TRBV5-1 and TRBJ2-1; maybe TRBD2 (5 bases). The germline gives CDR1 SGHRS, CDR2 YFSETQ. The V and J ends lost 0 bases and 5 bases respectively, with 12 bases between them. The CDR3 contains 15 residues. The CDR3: CASSLGASLDNEQFF. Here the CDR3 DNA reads TGCGCCAGCAGCTTGGGGGCTAGCTTGGACAATGAGCAGTTCTTC.

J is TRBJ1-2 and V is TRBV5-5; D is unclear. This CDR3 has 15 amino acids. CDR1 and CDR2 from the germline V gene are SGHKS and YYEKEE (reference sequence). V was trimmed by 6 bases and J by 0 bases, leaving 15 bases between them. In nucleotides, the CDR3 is TGTGCCAGCATTGCCCGGGCCCCGGCTAACTATGGCTACACCTTC. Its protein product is CASIARAPANYGYTF.

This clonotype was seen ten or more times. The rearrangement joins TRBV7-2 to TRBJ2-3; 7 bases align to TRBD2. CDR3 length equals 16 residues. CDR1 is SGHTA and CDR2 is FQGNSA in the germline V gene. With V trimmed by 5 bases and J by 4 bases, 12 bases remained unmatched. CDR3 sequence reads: CASSHGRTPGADTQYF. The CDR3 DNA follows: TGTGCCAGCAGCCACGGGAGGACTCCCGGGGCAGATACGCAGTATTTT.

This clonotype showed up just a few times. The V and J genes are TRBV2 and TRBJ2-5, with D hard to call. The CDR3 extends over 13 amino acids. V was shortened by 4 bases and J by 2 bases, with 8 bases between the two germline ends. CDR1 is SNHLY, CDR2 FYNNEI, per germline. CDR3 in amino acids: CASSAQKQETQYF. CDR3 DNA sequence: TGTGCCAGCAGTGCACAAAAGCAAGAGACCCAGTACTTC. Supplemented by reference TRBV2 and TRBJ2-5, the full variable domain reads EPEVTQTPSHQVTQMGQEVILRCVPISNHLYFYWYRQILGQKVEFLVSFYNNEISEKSEIFDDQFSVERPDGSNFTLKIRSTKLEDSAMYFCASSAQKQETQYFGPGTRLLVL.

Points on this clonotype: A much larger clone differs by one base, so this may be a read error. The CDR3 is CASSGTDSYEAFF. The CDR3 nucleotides are TGTGCCAGCAGTGGTACAGATAGTTATGAAGCTTTCTTT. This chain links TRBV28 with TRBJ1-1; D gene uncertain. Germline V lookup: CDR1 MDHEN, CDR2 SYDVKM. The germline V and J ends were trimmed by 5 bases and 7 bases, with 14 bases remaining between them. The CDR3 has 13 residues.

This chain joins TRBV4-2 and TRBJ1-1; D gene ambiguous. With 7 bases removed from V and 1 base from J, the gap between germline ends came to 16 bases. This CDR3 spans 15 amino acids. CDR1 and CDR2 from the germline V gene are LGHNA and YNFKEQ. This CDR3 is CASKLSGVSNTEAFF. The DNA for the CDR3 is TGTGCCAGCAAATTAAGTGGCGTGTCGAACACTGAAGCTTTCTTT.

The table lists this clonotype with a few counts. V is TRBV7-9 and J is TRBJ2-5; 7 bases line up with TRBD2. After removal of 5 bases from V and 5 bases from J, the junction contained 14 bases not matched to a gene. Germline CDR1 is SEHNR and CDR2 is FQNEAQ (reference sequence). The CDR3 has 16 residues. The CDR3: CASSQGPGYGGETQYF. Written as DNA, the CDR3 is TGTGCCAGCAGCCAAGGACCGGGCTACGGGGGGGAGACCCAGTACTTC.

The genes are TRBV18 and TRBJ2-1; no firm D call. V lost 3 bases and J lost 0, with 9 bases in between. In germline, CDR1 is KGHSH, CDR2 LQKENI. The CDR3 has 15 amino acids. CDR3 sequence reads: CASSPGVSSYNEQFF. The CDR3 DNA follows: TGTGCCAGCTCACCCGGAGTTAGCTCCTACAATGAGCAGTTCTTC.

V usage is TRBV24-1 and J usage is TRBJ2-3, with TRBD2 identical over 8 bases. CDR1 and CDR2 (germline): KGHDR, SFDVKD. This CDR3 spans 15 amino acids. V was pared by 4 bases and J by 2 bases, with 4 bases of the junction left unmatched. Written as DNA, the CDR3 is TGTGCCACCAGTGAACCCGGGGGGGACACAGATACGCAGTATTTT. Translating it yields CATSEPGGDTDTQYF.

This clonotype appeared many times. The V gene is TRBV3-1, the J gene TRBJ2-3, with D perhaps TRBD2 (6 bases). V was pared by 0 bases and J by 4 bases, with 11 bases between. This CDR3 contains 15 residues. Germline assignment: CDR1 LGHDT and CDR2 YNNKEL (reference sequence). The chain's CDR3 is CASSQDELAPDTQYF. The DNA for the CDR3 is TGTGCCAGCAGCCAAGATGAACTAGCCCCAGATACGCAGTATTTT.

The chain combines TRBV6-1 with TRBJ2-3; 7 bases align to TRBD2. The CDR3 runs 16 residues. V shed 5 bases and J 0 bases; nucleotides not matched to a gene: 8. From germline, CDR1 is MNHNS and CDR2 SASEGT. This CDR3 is CASSPFSGSSTDTQYF. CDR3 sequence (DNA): TGTGCCAGCAGTCCTTTTAGCGGGTCTAGCACAGATACGCAGTATTTT.

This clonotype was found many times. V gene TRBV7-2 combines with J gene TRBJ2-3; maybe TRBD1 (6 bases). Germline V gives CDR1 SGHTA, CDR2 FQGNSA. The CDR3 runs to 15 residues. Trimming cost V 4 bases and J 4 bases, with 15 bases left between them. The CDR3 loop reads CASSSGQRNADTQYF. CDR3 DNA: TGTGCCAGCAGCTCTGGACAGCGGAACGCAGATACGCAGTATTTT.